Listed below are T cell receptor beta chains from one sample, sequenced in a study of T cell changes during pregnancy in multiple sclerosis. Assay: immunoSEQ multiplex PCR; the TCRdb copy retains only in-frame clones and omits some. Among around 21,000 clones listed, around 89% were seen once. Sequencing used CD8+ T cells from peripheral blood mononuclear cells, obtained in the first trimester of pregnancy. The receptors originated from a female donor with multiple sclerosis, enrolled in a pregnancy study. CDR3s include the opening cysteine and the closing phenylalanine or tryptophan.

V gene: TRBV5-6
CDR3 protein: CASSSGTGGHGYTF

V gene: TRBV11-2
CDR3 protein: CASSRADSAFGYEQYF

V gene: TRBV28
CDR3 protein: CASSLPSGGSYEQYF

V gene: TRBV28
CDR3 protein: CASTTTHLAGPLRAETQYF

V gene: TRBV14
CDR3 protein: CASSRSDRGYEQYF

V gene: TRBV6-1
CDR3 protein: CASSDDLAGGVSYEQYF

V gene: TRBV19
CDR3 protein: CASSISEVAEFYNEQFF

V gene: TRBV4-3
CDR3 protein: CASSQVAGRETQYF

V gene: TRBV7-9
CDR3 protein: CASSPRGGLAVYEQYF

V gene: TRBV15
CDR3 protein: CATSGWGGNNEKLFF

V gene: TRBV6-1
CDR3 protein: CATLLERSYEQYF

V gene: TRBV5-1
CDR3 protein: CASSLEGLADSSYNEQFF

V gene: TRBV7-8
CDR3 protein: CASSPLLAGTPSYEQYF

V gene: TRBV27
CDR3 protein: CASSLPTGELFF

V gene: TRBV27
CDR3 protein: CASSGQGKTYEQYF

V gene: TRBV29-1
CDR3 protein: CSVVVAGYNEQFF

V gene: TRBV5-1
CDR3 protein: CASSPRQGRRTEAFF

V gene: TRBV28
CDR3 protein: CASATPTSAVSEQYF

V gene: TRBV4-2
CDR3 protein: CASSQEPLAGRQETQYF

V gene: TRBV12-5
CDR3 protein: CASGLIANPYEQYF

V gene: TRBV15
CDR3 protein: CATRGGTGNTIYF

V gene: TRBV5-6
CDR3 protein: CASSLDVGEYYGYTF

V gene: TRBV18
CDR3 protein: CASSPDGREDYGYTF

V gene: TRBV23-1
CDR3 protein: CASTPGAEQYF

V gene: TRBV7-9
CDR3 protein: CASSGSGLNTMNTEAFF

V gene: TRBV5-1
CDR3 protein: CASTSHEQYF

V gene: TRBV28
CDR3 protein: CASVEPNTEAFF

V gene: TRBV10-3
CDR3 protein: CAISQTGGEGEQYF

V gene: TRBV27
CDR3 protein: CASCRTGGLRYTF

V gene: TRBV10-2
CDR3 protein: CASSGLLTYEQYF

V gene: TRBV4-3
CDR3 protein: CASSQGQAQKFYGYTF

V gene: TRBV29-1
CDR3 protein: CSVRGGSNEKLFF

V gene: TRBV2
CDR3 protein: CASSDNIANTGELFF

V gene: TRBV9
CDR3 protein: CASSVGQGMAGELFF

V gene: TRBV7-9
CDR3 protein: CASSPQIASASSYNEQFF

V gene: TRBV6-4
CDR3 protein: CASSDLGLATDTQYF

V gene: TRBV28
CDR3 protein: CASSTSLAEARTDTQYF

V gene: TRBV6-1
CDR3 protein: CASSEAAGFQPQHF

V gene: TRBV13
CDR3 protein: CASSLGGHYYEQYF

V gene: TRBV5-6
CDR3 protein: CASSLVQGELHF

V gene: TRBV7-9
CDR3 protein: CASSLASSYEQYF

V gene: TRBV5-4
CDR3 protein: CASSLEIPTGYSPLHF

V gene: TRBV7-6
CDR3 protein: CASSIGQGIQPDTQYF

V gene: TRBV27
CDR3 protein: CASSLRKRGEQFF

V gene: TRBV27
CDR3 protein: CASSFPRAGNEQFF

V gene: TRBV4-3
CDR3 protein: CASSQGKGSGTDTQYF

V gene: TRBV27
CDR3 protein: CASSSYTDTQYF

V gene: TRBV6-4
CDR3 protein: CASSDGAGTDTQYF

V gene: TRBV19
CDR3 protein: CASRDRIGSTDTQYF